The T cell receptor beta chain under discussion was sequenced for a study of CD8 T cells in ankylosing spondylitis. Study results and limitations: There was a TCR beta motif, made of fewer than 10 highly homologous variants, that appeared characteristic of ankylosing spondylitis blood. Matched ankylosing spondylitis synovial fluid reportedly showed significant enrichment of disease-linked clones.

Looked up from germline, CDR1 is SGHRS and CDR2 is YFSETQ. The CDR3 has 12 amino acids. V was cut by 4 bases and J by 7 bases, with 8 bases left in between. It was by quantitative 5'-RACE with molecular barcodes that TCR beta libraries were made. A single record per CDR3 protein comes from TCRdb applying MiXCR to the 5' RACE reads. The repertoire includes under 250,000 distinct CDR3 sequences, over 8.5% of them detected once, and under 7% sits in the top ten. Ten or more counts support this clonotype. Its antigen is as yet unknown. Sequencing used blood, either unsorted or a sorted T cell fraction (not recorded which). The TCR originated in a male donor with ankylosing spondylitis or in good health (not recorded which). V usage is TRBV5-1 and J usage is TRBJ2-2; D not resolved. Here the CDR3 DNA reads TGCGCCAGCAGCCCGTTTGACGGGGAGCTGTTTTTT. Residues: CASSPFDGELFF.